The rows below give T cell receptor beta chains drawn from one sample of a study of cytomegalovirus exposure and HLA in healthy donors. TCRdb's copy holds only in-frame clones and misses some; the assay was immunoSEQ multiplex PCR. Here the sample spans roughly 310,000 clones, roughly 86% being singletons. Material for sequencing was PBMCs. These receptor sequences come from a man aged 25 to 40 in good health and CMV-seronegative. CDR3s include the opening cysteine and the closing phenylalanine or tryptophan. A D gene is named only where the DNA matches it firmly. A clone size is listed for some rows: how often the clone was seen (once, few, many), or a class if it is expanded.

>.|TRBJ1-1|TRBV7-7|.
CASSTGVNTEAFF
TGTGCCAGCAGCACCGGGGTGAACACTGAAGCTTTCTTT
>once|TRBJ2-7|TRBV6-5|TRBD1
CASSYSRSGGEQYF
TGTGCCAGCAGTTACTCGAGGTCAGGGGGCGAGCAGTACTTC
>.|TRBJ1-5|TRBV5-8|TRBD1
CASSLGQGGQPQHF
TGTGCCAGCAGCTTGGGGCAGGGGGGTCAGCCCCAGCATTTT
>once|TRBJ2-5|TRBV6-1|.
CASSEGAGEETQYF
TGTGCCAGCAGTGAAGGGGCAGGGGAGGAGACCCAGTACTTC
>.|TRBJ1-2|TRBV7-2|TRBD1
CASSLGQGSGYTF
TGTGCCAGCAGCTTGGGACAGGGAAGTGGCTACACCTTC
>.|TRBJ1-3|TRBV19|.
CASSKTGLFPLSGNTIYF
TGTGCCAGTAGTAAAACAGGGCTATTCCCCCTCTCTGGAAACACCATATATTTT
>few|TRBJ1-3|TRBV5-4|TRBD1
CASSLKGTGGNTIYF
TGTGCCAGCAGCCTGAAGGGGACAGGTGGAAACACCATATATTTT
>.|TRBJ2-3|TRBV10-1|.
CASSESVGGLGPDTQYF
TGCGCCAGCAGTGAGTCGGTCGGGGGGCTAGGGCCAGATACGCAGTATTTT
>.|TRBJ2-1|TRBV10-1|TRBD2
CASSLAGGPNEQFF
TGCGCCAGCAGTCTAGCGGGGGGGCCCAATGAGCAGTTCTTC
>.|TRBJ1-2|TRBV4-1|.
CATLGQIGGNYGYTF
TGCGCCACCCTCGGACAGATCGGTGGGAACTATGGCTACACCTTC
>.|TRBJ1-1|TRBV5-1|TRBD1
CASSWDRDRGLTEAFF
TGCGCCAGCAGCTGGGACAGGGACAGGGGCTTGACTGAAGCTTTCTTT
>.|TRBJ1-2|TRBV6-5|.
CASSYRAGGYGYTF
TGTGCCAGCAGTTACAGGGCAGGAGGCTATGGCTACACCTTC
>.|TRBJ2-7|TRBV6-6|TRBD2
CASSYSASGGTYEQYF
TGTGCCAGCAGTTACTCGGCTAGCGGGGGAACCTACGAGCAGTACTTC
>.|TRBJ2-1|TRBV9|TRBD2
CASSSPSGGNSREQFF
TGTGCCAGCAGCTCCCCTAGCGGGGGCAACAGTCGCGAGCAGTTCTTC
>.|TRBJ1-5|TRBV19|.
CASSILTLSRNQPQHF
TGTGCCAGTAGTATTCTAACGTTGAGTCGCAATCAGCCCCAGCATTTT
>.|TRBJ1-2|TRBV7-8|TRBD1
CASSPPGTGGGYGYTF
TGTGCCAGCAGCCCCCCCGGGACAGGGGGAGGATATGGCTACACCTTC
>.|TRBJ1-1|TRBV6-6|TRBD1
CASSLGTGGTEAFF
TGTGCCAGCAGTCTAGGGACAGGAGGGACTGAAGCTTTCTTT
>.|TRBJ2-3|TRBV5-1|TRBD1
CASSSGQGGYTDTQYF
TGCGCCAGCAGCTCCGGACAGGGGGGCTACACAGATACGCAGTATTTT
>.|TRBJ1-3|TRBV13|.
CASSLGQGPGNTIYF
TGTGCCAGCAGCTTAGGACAGGGACCTGGAAACACCATATATTTT
>.|TRBJ2-3|TRBV10-3|.
CATQAPDTQYF
TGTGCCACCCAAGCACCAGATACGCAGTATTTT
>.|TRBJ2-5|TRBV4-3|.
CASSQEWGGGGETQYF
TGCGCCAGCAGCCAAGAGTGGGGGGGCGGCGGTGAGACCCAGTACTTC
>.|TRBJ1-5|TRBV5-6|TRBD1
CASSLAMGQGGNQPQHF
TGTGCCAGCAGCTTGGCCATGGGACAGGGTGGCAATCAGCCCCAGCATTTT
>.|TRBJ1-5|TRBV5-1|.
CASSPRSNQPQHF
TGCGCCAGCAGTCCCAGGAGCAATCAGCCCCAGCATTTT